The rows below give T cell receptor beta chains drawn from one sample of a study of blood T cell repertoires in COVID-19. Profiling relied on immunoSEQ multiplex PCR, and the TCRdb table lists in-frame clones only, not all of them. The sample consists of over 150,000 clones, just over 85% of them appearing once. The sequenced sample was peripheral blood. Receptor source: a man aged 45-65 years with active or convalescent COVID-19. Both conserved end residues are part of each CDR3. A D gene is named only where the DNA matches it firmly. Where a row states a size, it is once, few, many or the class of an expanded clone; other rows omit it.

len,d_gene,j_gene,v_gene,abundance,CDR3nt,CDR3aa
13,TRBD1,TRBJ1-1,TRBV5-5,.,TGTGCCAGCAGCTTGACAGGGGACACTGAAGCTTTCTTT,CASSLTGDTEAFF
18,.,TRBJ2-1,TRBV21-1,.,TGTGCCAGCAGCAAAGGATGGGGACTAGCGGGGGGCTACAATGAGCAGTTCTTC,CASSKGWGLAGGYNEQFF
14,.,TRBJ1-2,TRBV4-2,.,TGTGCCAGCAGCCAAGAGAGGGTTAGCTATGGCTACACCTTC,CASSQERVSYGYTF
11,.,TRBJ1-2,TRBV6-5,.,TGTGCCAGCAGACAGGGTGGTGGCTACACCTTC,CASRQGGGYTF
11,.,TRBJ2-7,TRBV6-5,.,TGTGCCAGCAATAGAGGCTACGAGCAGTACTTC,CASNRGYEQYF
14,.,TRBJ1-5,TRBV28,.,TGTGCCAGCAGTTTGACTAGGAACAGACAGCCCCAGCATTTT,CASSLTRNRQPQHF
11,TRBD1,TRBJ1-2,TRBV30,.,TGTGCCTGGAGTGTACCCAGGGGGTACACCTTC,CAWSVPRGYTF
16,.,TRBJ1-6,TRBV6-2/TRBV6-3,.,TGTGCCAGCAGTCCCTCGACGGGGGGGACGAATTCACCCCTCCACTTT,CASSPSTGGTNSPLHF
17,TRBD1,TRBJ2-6,TRBV7-3,.,TGTGCCAGCAGCAGGACAGGCTTATTCTCTGGGGCCAACGTCCTGACTTTC,CASSRTGLFSGANVLTF
16,TRBD1,TRBJ1-2,TRBV4-1,.,TGCGCCAGCAGCCTCGAATTGACAGGGGGCCTCTATGGCTACACCTTC,CASSLELTGGLYGYTF
16,TRBD2,TRBJ2-3,TRBV5-1,.,TGCGCCAGCAGCTTGGGGGGCGGGAGGTTTACAGATACGCAGTATTTT,CASSLGGGRFTDTQYF
11,.,TRBJ1-2,TRBV6-2/TRBV6-3,once,TGTGCCAGCAGTTACTTCCTTGGCTACACCTTC,CASSYFLGYTF